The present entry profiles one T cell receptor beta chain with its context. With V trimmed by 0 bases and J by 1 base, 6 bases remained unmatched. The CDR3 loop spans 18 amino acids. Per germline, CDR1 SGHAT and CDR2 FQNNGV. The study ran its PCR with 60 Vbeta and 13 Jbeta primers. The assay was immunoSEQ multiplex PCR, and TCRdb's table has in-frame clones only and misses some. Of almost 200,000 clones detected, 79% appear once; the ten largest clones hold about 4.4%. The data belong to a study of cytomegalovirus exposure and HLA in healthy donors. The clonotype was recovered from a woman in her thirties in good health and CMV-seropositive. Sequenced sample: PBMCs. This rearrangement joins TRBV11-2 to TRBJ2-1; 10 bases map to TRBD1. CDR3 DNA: TGTGCCAGCAGCTTAGAACCCGACAGGGGGCCTTCCTACAATGAGCAGTTCTTC. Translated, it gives CASSLEPDRGPSYNEQFF.